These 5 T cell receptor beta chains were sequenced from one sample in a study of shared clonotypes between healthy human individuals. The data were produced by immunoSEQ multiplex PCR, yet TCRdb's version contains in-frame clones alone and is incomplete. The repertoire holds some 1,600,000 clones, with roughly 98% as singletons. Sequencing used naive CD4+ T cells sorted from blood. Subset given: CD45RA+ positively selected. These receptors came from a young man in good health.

The CDR3 nucleotides are TGTGCCAGCAGTCCTAACCCAGGGGTCACAGATACGCAGTATTTT. Translating it yields CASSPNPGVTDTQYF. This chain uses TRBV2 with TRBJ2-3; weak D call: TRBD1 (6 bases). The germline V and J ends were trimmed by 5 bases and 2 bases, with 14 bases remaining between them. The germline gives CDR1 SNHLY, CDR2 FYNNEI. The CDR3 runs 15 residues.

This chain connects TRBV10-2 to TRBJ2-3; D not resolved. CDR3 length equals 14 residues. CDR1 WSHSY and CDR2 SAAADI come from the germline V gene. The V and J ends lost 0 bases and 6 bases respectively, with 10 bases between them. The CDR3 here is CASSESRRTDTQYF. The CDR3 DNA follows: TGCGCCAGCAGTGAGTCCCGAAGAACCGATACGCAGTATTTT.

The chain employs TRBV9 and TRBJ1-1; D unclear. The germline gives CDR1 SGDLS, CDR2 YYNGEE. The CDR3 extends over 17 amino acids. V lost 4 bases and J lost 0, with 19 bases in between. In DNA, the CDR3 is TGTGCCAGCAGCCCCGAGGGAAACCAACCAATGAACACTGAAGCTTTCTTT. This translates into CASSPEGNQPMNTEAFF.

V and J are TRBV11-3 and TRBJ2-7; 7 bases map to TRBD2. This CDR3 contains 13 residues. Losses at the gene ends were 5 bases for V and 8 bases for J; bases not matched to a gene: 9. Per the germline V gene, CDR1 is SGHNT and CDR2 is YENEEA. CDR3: CASSPSSGGKQYF. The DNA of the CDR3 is TGTGCCAGCAGCCCAAGTTCGGGGGGAAAGCAGTACTTC.

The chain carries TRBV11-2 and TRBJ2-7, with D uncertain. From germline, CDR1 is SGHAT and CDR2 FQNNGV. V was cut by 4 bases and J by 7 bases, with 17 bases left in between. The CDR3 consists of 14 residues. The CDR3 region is CASSSLGPAGEQYF. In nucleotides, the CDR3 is TGTGCCAGCAGCTCCCTAGGCCCAGCAGGTGAGCAGTACTTC.